The T cell receptor beta chain under discussion was sequenced for a study of shared clonotypes between healthy human individuals. Replicate PCRs were loaded with approximately 310 ng DNA from unsorted PBMC, around 30,000 T cell genomes. Data came from immunoSEQ multiplex PCR; TCRdb stores just in-frame clones and leaves some out. Here the sample spans fewer than 650,000 clones, roughly four fifths being singletons. Looked up from germline, CDR1 is SEHNR and CDR2 is FQNEAQ (reference sequence). V lost 3 bases and J lost 5; bases outside the gene matches: 9. This CDR3 region has 15 residues. This rearrangement joins TRBV7-9 to TRBJ2-5; 7 bases fit TRBD2. The receptor comes from a woman in her thirties or forties in good health. Some clones in this sample may be carry-over from other donors' samples. Sequenced material: PBMCs. The CDR3 DNA follows: TGTGCCAGCAGCTTCAGCGGGACCTCCCTGGAGACCCAGTACTTC. Encoded protein: CASSFSGTSLETQYF.